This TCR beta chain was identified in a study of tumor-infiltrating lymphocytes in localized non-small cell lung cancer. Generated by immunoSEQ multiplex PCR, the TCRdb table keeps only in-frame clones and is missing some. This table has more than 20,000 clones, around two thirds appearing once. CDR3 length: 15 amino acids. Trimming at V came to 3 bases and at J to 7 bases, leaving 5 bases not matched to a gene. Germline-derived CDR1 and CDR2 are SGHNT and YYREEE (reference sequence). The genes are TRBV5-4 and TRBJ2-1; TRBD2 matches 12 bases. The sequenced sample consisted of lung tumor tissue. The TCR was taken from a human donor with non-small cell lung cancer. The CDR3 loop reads CASSSLAGGKNEQFF. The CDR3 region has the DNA TGTGCCAGCAGCTCCCTAGCGGGGGGGAAGAATGAGCAGTTCTTC.